The table lists the clone carrying this T cell receptor beta chain with a few counts. Antigen specificity is unknown. The length of the CDR3 is 15 residues. Germline lookup yields CDR1 SEHNR and CDR2 FQNEAQ (reference sequence). J lost 6 bases, V lost 5 bases, and 7 bases had no gene match. This sample was taken from a study of T cell repertoires in cytomegalovirus infection. In TCRdb, the reads were re-called with MiXCR into one record per CDR3 protein. The profile shows 650,000 to 900,000 distinct CDR3 sequences, around a third of them singletons. The V gene is TRBV7-9, the J gene TRBJ1-4, with 9 bases matching TRBD1. This TCR came from a human donor in good health (CMV status not recorded). Some clones in this sample may be carry-over from other donors' samples. The material was cultured CD8+ T cells from PBMCs, obtained from culture after CMV antigen stimulation. Written as DNA, the CDR3 is TGTGCCAGCAGCGCCGGGACAGGGTGGGATGAAAAACTGTTTTTT. Its translation: CASSAGTGWDEKLFF.